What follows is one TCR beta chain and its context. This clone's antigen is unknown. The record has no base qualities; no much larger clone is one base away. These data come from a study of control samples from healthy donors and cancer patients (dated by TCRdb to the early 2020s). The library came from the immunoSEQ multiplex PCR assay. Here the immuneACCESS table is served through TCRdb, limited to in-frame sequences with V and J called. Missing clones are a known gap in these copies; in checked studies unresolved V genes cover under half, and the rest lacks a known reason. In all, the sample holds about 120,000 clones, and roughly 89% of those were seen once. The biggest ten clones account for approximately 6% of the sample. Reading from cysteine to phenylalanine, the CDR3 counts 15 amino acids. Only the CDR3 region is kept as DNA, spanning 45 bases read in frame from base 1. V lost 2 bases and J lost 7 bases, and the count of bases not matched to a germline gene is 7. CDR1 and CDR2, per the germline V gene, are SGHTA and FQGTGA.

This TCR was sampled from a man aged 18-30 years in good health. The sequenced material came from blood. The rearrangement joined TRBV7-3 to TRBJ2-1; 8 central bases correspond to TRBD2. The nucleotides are TGTGCCAGCAGCTTATTCGGGACTAGTAATAATGAGCAGTTCTTC. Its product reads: CASSLFGTSNNEQFF.